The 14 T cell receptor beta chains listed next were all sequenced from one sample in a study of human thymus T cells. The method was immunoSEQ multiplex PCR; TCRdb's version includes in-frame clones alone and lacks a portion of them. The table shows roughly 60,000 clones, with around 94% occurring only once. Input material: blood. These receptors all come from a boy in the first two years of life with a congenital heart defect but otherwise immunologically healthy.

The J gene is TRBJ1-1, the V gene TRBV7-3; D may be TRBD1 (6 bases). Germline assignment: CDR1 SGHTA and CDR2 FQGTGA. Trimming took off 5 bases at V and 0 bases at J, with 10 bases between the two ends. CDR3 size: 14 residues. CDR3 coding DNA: TGTGCCAGCAGCCTACAGGGAGTGAACACTGAAGCTTTCTTT. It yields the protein CASSLQGVNTEAFF.

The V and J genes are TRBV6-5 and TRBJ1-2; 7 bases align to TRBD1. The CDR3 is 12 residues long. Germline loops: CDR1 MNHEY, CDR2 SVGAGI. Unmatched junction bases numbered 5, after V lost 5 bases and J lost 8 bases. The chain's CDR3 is CASSRQGRGYTF. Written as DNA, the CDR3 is TGTGCCAGCAGTCGACAGGGTCGGGGCTACACCTTC.

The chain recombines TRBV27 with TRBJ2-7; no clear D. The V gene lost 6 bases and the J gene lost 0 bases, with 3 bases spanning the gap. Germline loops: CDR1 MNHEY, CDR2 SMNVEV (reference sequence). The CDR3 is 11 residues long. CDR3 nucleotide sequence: TGTGCCAGCAGGGACTCCTACGAGCAGTACTTC. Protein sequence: CASRDSYEQYF.

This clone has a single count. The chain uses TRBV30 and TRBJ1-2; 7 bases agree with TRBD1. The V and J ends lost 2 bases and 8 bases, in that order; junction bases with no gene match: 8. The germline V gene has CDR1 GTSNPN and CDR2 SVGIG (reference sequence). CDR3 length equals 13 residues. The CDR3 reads CAWSYRGWRGYTF. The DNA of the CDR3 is TGTGCCTGGAGTTACAGGGGTTGGAGGGGCTACACCTTC.

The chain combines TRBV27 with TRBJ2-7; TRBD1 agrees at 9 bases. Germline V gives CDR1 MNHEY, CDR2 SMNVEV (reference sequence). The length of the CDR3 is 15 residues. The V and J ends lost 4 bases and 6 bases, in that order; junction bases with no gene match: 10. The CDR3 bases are TGTGCCAGCAGTTCGATTTCCGGGACAGGGAGCGAGCAGTACTTC. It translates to CASSSISGTGSEQYF.

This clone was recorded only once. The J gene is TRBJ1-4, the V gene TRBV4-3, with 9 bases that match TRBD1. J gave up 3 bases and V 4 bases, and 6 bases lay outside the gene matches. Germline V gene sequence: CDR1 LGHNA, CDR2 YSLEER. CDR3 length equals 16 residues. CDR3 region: CASSLTGGSANEKLFF. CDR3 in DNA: TGCGCCAGCAGCCTAACAGGGGGCTCAGCTAATGAAAAACTGTTTTTT.

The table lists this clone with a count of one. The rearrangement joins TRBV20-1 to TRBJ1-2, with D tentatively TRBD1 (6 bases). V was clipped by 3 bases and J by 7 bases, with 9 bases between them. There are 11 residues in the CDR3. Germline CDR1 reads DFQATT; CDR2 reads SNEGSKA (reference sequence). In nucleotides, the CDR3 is TGCAGTGCTAGGTCAGGGGTTGGCTACACCTTC. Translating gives CSARSGVGYTF.

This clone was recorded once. This CDR3 is CASSQIISGRGETQYF. CDR3 sequence (DNA): TGTGCCAGCAGCCAGATAATTAGCGGGAGGGGGGAGACCCAGTACTTC. The chain is built from TRBV4-2 and TRBJ2-5, with 11 nucleotides matching TRBD2. The J segment lost 5 bases and the V segment lost 3 bases, leaving 8 bases of the junction unmatched. The germline V gene encodes CDR1 LGHNA and CDR2 YNFKEQ. The CDR3 extends over 16 amino acids.

The CDR3 DNA is TGTGCCAGCAGCTTGGCCCACAGGGGCACAGATACGCAGTATTTT. It yields the protein CASSLAHRGTDTQYF. This chain links TRBV11-2 with TRBJ2-3; possible D gene TRBD1, 6 bases. Germline V gene data show CDR1 as SGHAT and CDR2 as FQNNGV. CDR3 length: 15 residues. Trimming took 3 bases from V and 1 from J, leaving 11 bases between them.

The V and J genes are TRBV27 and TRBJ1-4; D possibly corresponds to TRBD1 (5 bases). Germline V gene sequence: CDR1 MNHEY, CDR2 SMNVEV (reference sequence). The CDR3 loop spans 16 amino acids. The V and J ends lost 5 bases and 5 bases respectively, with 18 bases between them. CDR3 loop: CASSPLLGGGNEKLFF. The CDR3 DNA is TGTGCCAGCAGTCCACTCCTCGGTGGGGGGAATGAAAAACTGTTTTTT.

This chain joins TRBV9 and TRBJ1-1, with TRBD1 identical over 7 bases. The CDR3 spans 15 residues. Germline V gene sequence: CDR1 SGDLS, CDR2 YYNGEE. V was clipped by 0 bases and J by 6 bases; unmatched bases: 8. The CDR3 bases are TGTGCCAGCAGCGTAGAAGTCAGAGACAGGGCTGAAGCTTTCTTT. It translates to CASSVEVRDRAEAFF. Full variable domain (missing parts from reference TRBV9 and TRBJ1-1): DSGVTQTPKHLITATGQRVTLRCSPRSGDLSVYWYQQSLDQGLQFLIQYYNGEERAKGNILERFSAQQFPDLHSELNLSSLELGDSALYFCASSVEVRDRAEAFFGQGTRLTVV.

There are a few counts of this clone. The CDR3 region is CASSPGLAGRDTQYF. In DNA, the CDR3 is TGTGCCAGCAGTCCCGGACTAGCGGGAAGAGATACGCAGTATTTT. J is TRBJ2-3 and V is TRBV25-1; TRBD2 agrees at 12 bases. This CDR3 is 15 amino acids long. Germline-derived CDR1 and CDR2 are MGHDK and SYGVNS. With V trimmed by 5 bases and J by 5 bases, 5 bases remained unmatched.

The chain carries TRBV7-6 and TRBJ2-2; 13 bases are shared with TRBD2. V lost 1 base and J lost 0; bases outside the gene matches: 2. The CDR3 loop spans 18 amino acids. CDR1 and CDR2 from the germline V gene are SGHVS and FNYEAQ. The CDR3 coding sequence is TGTGCCAGCAGCTTAGAACTAGCGGGAGGGCCGAACACCGGGGAGCTGTTTTTT. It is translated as CASSLELAGGPNTGELFF. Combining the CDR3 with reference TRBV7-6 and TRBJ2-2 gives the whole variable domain GAGVSQSPRYKVTKRGQDVALRCDPISGHVSLYWYRQALGQGPEFLTYFNYEAQQDKSGLPNDRFSAERPEGSISTLTIQRTEQRDSAMYRCASSLELAGGPNTGELFFGEGSRLTVL.

DNA of the CDR3: TGTGCCATCAGTCCGGGGGGCGGAGAGACCCAGTACTTC. It is translated as CAISPGGGETQYF. The chain employs TRBV10-3 and TRBJ2-5, with D possibly being TRBD2 (7 bases). The CDR3 length is 13 residues. CDR1 and CDR2 (germline): ENHRY, SYGVKD. Trimming left V 5 bases short and J 4 bases short, with 11 bases between.